This T cell receptor (beta chain) was found in a study of blood T cell repertoires in COVID-19. At the level of the study: The United States, Italy and Spain provided the acute and convalescent COVID-19 samples. PBMCs, B-cell-depleted T cells, or T cells were the source of the cDNA or gDNA that made up the material.

As processed by the authors: Quantification of nucleated cells was approximated via reference gene primer amplification. Some clones are missing from TCRdb's copy, which holds only in-frame ones; the method was immunoSEQ multiplex PCR. Clonal size and the V and J genes are those of that table, whereas D and trimming came from the DNA. The table includes some 69,000 clones, approximately 80% detected once. The ends lost 4 bases at V and 4 bases at J; junction bases unmatched: 5. The CDR3 spans 15 residues. The germline CDR1 and CDR2 sequences are GTSNPN and SVGIG (reference sequence). The sequencing input was peripheral blood. The chain has TRBV30 and TRBJ2-6; 9 bases align to TRBD2. This receptor was taken from a man older than 75 with active or convalescent COVID-19. The CDR3 loop reads CAWTAGGLGANVLTF. CDR3 sequence (DNA): TGTGCCTGGACGGCGGGGGGGCTAGGGGCCAACGTCCTGACTTTC.